The TCR beta chain described here comes from a study of cytomegalovirus exposure and HLA in healthy donors. Points from the study as a whole: A previous analysis found most TCR beta V segments productive roughly 90% or roughly 30% of the time.

The CDR3 sequence is 14 residues long. Trimming stripped 0 bases from V and 2 bases from J, with 3 bases between. Germline loops: CDR1 SGHDT, CDR2 YYEEEE. Primers for the PCR totalled 60 Vbeta and 13 Jbeta. Profiling relied on immunoSEQ multiplex PCR, and the TCRdb table lists in-frame clones only, not all of them. The sample has about 160,000 clones; roughly 76% are singletons. Notes on this clone: Its matching antigen is unknown.

The chain uses TRBV5-6 and TRBJ1-6, with unresolved D. The clonotype comes from a human donor in good health. Source material: PBMCs. The CDR3 sequence: CASSLGTYNSPLHF. CDR3 DNA sequence: TGTGCCAGCAGCTTGGGTACCTATAATTCACCCCTCCACTTT.